This T cell receptor beta chain was identified in a study of shared clonotypes between healthy human individuals. Study-level background: The plates for each donor numbered three CD4 naive, three CD4 memory, two CD8 naive and one CD8 memory.

Study conclusions and caveats: What naive subsets generally showed was a larger estimated richness than memory subsets showed. Clonotypes not shared had lower generation probabilities than those common to all four donors.

In regard to this clone: The antigen is undetermined. This sample also contains other DNA sequences that code for the same CDR3.

Only CD45RO-negative cells positively selected for CCR7 counted as naive CD8 cells, so terminally differentiated effector memory CD45RA+ cells were excluded. The CDR3 consists of 11 residues. CDR1 and CDR2 from the germline V gene are DFQATT and SNEGSKA (reference sequence). V was shortened by 5 bases and J by 4 bases, with 9 bases between the two germline ends. Sequencing was performed with immunoSEQ multiplex PCR; in TCRdb, only in-frame clones are kept and a portion is missing. The sample lists about 2 million clones; about 95% were seen once. The receptor comes from a man between 18 and 35 years old in good health. The chain has TRBV20-1 and TRBJ2-7, with unresolved D. The specimen was naive CD8+ T cells sorted from blood. CDR3 protein: CSAGDPYEQYF. Written as DNA, the CDR3 is TGCAGTGCTGGCGATCCTTACGAGCAGTACTTC.